This paragraph reports one TCR beta chain. This sample was taken from a study of blood T cell repertoires in COVID-19. Data came from immunoSEQ multiplex PCR; TCRdb stores just in-frame clones and leaves some out. The sample lists 200,000 to 250,000 clones, about 88% seen once, with 2% to 2.5% in the top ten. V was pared by 3 bases and J by 3 bases, with 11 bases between. This CDR3 comprises 16 residues. In germline, CDR1 is KGHDR, CDR2 SFDVKD. This TCR was sampled from a woman between 40 and 50 years old who had recovered from COVID-19. V is TRBV24-1 and J is TRBJ2-6; D gene ambiguous. The sequencing input was peripheral blood. The CDR3 DNA follows: TGTGCCACCAGTGATCCTTTCCCCGGTGGGGCCAACGTCCTGACTTTC. Protein sequence: CATSDPFPGGANVLTF.